This T cell receptor beta chain was found in a study of blood T cell repertoires in COVID-19. The trim removed 5 bases at V and 5 bases at J, leaving 7 bases unmatched. The CDR3 contains 15 residues. Looked up from germline, CDR1 is SEHNR and CDR2 is FQNEAQ (reference sequence). The assay was immunoSEQ multiplex PCR, and TCRdb's table has in-frame clones only and misses some. Among some 66,000 clones listed, roughly 84% were seen once. The sample taken for sequencing was peripheral blood. The TCR comes from a man aged 50 to 60 with active COVID-19. This sequence joins TRBV7-9 and TRBJ2-2; 8 bases map to TRBD1. The CDR3 spells CASSGRTGTTGELFF. The CDR3 coding sequence is TGTGCCAGCAGCGGTCGGACAGGGACGACCGGGGAGCTGTTTTTT. Together with reference TRBV7-9 and TRBJ2-2, the CDR3 gives the full variable domain: DTGVSQNPRHKITKRGQNVTFRCDPISEHNRLYWYRQTLGQGPEFLTYFQNEAQLEKSRLLSDRFSAERPKGSFSTLEIQRTEQGDSAMYLCASSGRTGTTGELFFGEGSRLTVL.